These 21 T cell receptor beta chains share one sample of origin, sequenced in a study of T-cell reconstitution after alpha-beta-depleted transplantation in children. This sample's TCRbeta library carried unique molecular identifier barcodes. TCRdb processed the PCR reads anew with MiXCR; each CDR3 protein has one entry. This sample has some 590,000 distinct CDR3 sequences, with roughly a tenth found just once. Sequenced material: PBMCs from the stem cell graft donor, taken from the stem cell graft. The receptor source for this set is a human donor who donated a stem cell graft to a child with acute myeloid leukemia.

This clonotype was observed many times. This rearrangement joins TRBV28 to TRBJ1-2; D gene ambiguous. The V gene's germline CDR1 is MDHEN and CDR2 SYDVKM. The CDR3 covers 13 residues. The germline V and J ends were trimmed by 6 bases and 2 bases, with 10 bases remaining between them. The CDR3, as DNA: TGTGCCAGCAGATACGGACGGAACTATGGCTACACCTTC. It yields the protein CASRYGRNYGYTF.

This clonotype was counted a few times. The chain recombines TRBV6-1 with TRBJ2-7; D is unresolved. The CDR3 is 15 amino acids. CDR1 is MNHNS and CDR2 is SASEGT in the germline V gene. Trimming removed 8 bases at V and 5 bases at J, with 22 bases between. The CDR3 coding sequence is TGTGCCAGCGCACCCGGTGAAAGTCCCCTCGACGAGCAGTACTTC. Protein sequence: CASAPGESPLDEQYF.

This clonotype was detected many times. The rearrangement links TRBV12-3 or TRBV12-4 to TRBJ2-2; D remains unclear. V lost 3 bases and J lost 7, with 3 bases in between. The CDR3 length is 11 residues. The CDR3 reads CASSFGGELFF. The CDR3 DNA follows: TGTGCCAGCAGTTTCGGCGGGGAGCTGTTTTTT.

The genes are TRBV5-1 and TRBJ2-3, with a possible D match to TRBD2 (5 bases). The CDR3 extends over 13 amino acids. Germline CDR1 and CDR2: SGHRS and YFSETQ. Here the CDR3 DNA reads TGCGCGAGTGGCGGGTACGCGACAGATACGCAGTATTTT. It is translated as CASGGYATDTQYF. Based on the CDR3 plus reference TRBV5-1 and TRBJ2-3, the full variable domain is KAGVTQTPRYLIKTRGQQVTLSCSPISGHRSVSWYQQTPGQGLQFLFEYFSETQRNKGNFPGRFSGRQFSNSRSEMNVSTLELGDSALYLCASGGYATDTQYFGPGTRLTVL.

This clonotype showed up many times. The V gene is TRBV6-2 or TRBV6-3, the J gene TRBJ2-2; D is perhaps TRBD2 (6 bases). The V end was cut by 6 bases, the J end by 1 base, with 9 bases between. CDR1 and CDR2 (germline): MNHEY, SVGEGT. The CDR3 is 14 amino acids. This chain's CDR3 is CASSYSGNTGELFF. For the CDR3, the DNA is TGTGCCAGCAGCTATAGCGGGAACACCGGGGAGCTGTTTTTT.

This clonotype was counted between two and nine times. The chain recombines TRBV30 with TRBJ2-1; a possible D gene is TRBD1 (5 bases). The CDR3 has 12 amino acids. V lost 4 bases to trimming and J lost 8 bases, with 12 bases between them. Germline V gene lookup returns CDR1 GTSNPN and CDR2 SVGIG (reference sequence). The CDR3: CAWNLRGHEQFF. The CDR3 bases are TGTGCCTGGAACCTAAGGGGCCATGAGCAGTTCTTC.

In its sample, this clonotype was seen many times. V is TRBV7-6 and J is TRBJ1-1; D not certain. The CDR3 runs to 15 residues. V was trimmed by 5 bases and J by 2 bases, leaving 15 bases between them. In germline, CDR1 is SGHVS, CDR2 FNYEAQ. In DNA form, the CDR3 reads TGTGCCAGCAGCCCTATACCGGGAACAAACACTGAAGCTTTCTTT. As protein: CASSPIPGTNTEAFF.

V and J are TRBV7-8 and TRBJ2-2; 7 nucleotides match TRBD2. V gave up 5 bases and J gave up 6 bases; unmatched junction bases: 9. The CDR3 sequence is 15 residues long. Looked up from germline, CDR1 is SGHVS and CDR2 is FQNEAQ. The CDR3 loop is CASSRRGGFPGELFF. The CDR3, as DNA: TGTGCCAGCAGCAGGCGGGGAGGGTTCCCCGGGGAGCTGTTTTTT.

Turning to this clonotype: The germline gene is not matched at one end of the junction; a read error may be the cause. CDR3: CCASEGGNSNTGELFF. Written as DNA, the CDR3 is TGCTGTGCTAGTGAGGGGGGGAACTCGAACACCGGGGAGCTGTTTTTT. This chain connects TRBV20-1 to TRBJ2-2; weak D call: TRBD2 (7 bases). The CDR3 length is 16 residues. Germline V lookup: CDR1 DFQATT, CDR2 SNEGSKA (reference sequence).

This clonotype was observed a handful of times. The CDR3 loop reads CASTPSRLFYEQYF. The CDR3 DNA is TGTGCCAGCACCCCATCTCGGTTATTCTACGAGCAGTACTTC. The J gene is TRBJ2-7, the V gene TRBV28; D not resolved. The CDR3 is 14 amino acids. Trimming removed 7 bases at V and 3 bases at J, with 16 bases between. The germline CDR1 and CDR2 sequences are MDHEN and SYDVKM.

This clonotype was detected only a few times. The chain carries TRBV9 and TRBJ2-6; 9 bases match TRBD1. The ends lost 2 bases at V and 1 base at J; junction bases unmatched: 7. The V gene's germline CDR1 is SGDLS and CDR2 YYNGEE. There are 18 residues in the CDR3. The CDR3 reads CASSVTTGGVSGANVLTF. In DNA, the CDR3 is TGTGCCAGCAGCGTCACCACAGGGGGCGTGTCTGGGGCCAACGTCCTGACTTTC.

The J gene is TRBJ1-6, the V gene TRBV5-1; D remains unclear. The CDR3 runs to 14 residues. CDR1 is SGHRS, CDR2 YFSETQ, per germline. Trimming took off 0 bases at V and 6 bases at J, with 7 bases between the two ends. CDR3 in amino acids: CASSLDSFNSPLHF. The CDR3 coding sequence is TGCGCCAGCAGCTTGGACAGTTTTAATTCACCCCTCCACTTT.

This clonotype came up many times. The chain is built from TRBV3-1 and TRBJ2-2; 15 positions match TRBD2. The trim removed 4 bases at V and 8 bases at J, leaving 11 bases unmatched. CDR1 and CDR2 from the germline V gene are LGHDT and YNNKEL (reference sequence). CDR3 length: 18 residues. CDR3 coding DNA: TGTGCCAGCAGCCTCCCATCTGGACTAGCGGGAGGGTCGGGGGAGCTGTTTTTT. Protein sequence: CASSLPSGLAGGSGELFF.

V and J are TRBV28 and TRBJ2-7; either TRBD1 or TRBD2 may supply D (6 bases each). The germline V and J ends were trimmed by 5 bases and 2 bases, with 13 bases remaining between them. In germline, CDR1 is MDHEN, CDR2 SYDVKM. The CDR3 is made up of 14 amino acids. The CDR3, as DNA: TGTGCCAGCAGTGGGGGCGGGACTCCCTACGAGCAGTACTTC. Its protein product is CASSGGGTPYEQYF.

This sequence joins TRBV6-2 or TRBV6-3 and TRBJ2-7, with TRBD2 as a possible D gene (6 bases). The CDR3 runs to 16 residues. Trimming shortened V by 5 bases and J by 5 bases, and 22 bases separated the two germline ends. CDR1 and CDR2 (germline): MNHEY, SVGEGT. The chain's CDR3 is CASSKAGGLLQNEQYF. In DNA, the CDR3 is TGTGCCAGCAGTAAGGCTGGAGGACTACTCCAAAACGAGCAGTACTTC.

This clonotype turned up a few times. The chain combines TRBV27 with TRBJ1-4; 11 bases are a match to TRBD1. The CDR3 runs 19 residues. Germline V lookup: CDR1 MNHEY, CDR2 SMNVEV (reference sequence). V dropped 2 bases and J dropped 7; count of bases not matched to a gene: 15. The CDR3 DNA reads TGTGCCAGCAGTTTAAGACGTACCGGGACAGGGGGTTCAGTTGAAAAACTGTTTTTT. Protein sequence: CASSLRRTGTGGSVEKLFF.

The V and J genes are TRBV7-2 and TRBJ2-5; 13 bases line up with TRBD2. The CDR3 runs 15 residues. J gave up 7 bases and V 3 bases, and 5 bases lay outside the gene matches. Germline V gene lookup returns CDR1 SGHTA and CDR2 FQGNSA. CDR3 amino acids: CASSFRTSGGATQYF. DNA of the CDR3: TGTGCCAGCAGCTTCCGGACTAGCGGGGGAGCGACCCAGTACTTC.

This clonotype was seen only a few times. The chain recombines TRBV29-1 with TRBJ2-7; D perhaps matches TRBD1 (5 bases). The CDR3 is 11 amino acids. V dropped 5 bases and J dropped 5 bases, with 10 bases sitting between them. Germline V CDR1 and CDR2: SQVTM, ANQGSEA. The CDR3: CSVSRVDEQYF. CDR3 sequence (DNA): TGCAGCGTTTCCAGGGTCGACGAGCAGTACTTC.

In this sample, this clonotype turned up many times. CDR3 region: CASSDPRLSGQGNTGELFF. The CDR3 DNA reads as TGTGCCAGCAGTGACCCGCGCCTATCCGGACAGGGGAACACCGGGGAGCTGTTTTTT. This chain joins TRBV25-1 and TRBJ2-2; 8 bases map to TRBD1. Germline CDR1 is MGHDK and CDR2 is SYGVNS. Trimming took 3 bases from V and 1 from J; bases not matched to a gene: 13. This CDR3 contains 19 residues.

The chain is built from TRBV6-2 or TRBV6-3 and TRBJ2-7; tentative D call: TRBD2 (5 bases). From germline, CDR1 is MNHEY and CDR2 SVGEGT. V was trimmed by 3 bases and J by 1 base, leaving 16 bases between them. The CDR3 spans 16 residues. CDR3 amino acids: CASSYLSGSASYEQYF. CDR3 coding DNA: TGTGCCAGCAGTTATCTGAGCGGCTCCGCGTCCTACGAGCAGTACTTC.

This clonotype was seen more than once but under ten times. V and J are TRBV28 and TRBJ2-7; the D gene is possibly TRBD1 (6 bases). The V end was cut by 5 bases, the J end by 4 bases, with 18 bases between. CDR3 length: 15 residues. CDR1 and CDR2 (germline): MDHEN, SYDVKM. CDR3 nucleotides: TGTGCCAGCAGTATTTCGGGGCAGGGGCTATACGAGCAGTACTTC. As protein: CASSISGQGLYEQYF.